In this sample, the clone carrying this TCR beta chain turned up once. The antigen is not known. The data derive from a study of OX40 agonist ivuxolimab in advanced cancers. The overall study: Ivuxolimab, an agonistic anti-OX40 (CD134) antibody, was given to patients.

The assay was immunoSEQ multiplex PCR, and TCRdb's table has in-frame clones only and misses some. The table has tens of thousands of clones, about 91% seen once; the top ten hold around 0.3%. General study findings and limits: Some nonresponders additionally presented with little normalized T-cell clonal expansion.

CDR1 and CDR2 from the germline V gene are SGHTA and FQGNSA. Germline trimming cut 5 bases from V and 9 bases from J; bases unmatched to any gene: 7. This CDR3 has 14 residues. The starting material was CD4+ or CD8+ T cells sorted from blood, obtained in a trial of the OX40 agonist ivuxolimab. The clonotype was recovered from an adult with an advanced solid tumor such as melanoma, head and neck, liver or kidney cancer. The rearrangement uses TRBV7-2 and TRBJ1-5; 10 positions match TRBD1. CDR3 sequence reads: CASSAPGQGPPQHF. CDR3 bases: TGTGCCAGCAGCGCCCCGGGACAGGGGCCGCCCCAGCATTTT.